This TCR beta chain was profiled in a study of blood T cell repertoires in COVID-19. Authors' processing steps: Quantification of nucleated cells was approximated via reference gene primer amplification. Produced via immunoSEQ multiplex PCR; TCRdb's table is partial and in-frame only. The DNA gave D and trimming, while V, J and clone size come from that table. The sample includes over 200,000 clones, nearly 90% seen only once; the top ten take more than 0.55%. This CDR3 spans 17 amino acids. V lost 8 bases to trimming and J lost 4 bases; unmatched junction nucleotides: 15. Germline V gene sequence: CDR1 LNHDA, CDR2 SQIVND (reference sequence).

This TCR came from a human donor in a cohort sampled during active COVID-19. The sequenced sample was peripheral blood. The chain couples TRBV19 to TRBJ1-5; TRBD1 matches at 9 bases. The CDR3 loop reads CASGTGTNPLVNQPQHF. The CDR3 region has the DNA TGTGCCAGTGGGACAGGGACAAACCCGTTGGTTAATCAGCCCCAGCATTTT.